A selection of T cell receptor beta chains follows, all from one sample in a study of beta chain features in type 1 diabetes. The assay was immunoSEQ multiplex PCR, and TCRdb's table has in-frame clones only and misses some. Among around 250,000 clones listed, over 11% were seen once. Sequencing input: naive CD4+ T cells from blood. These receptors originate from a man aged 25-45 years with type 1 diabetes. The CDR3 runs from the conserved cysteine through the conserved F or W. The D gene is left open where the match is weak. Only part of the rows carry a size: once, few, many, or a class if the clone is expanded.

V: TRBV30; D: .; size: .; J: TRBJ1-1; CDR3: CAWETQGMNTEAFF; DNA: TGTGCCTGGGAAACCCAGGGCATGAACACTGAAGCTTTCTTT
V: TRBV10-3; D: TRBD2; size: .; J: TRBJ2-1; CDR3: CATQVGTSDYNEQFF; DNA: TGTGCCACCCAGGTGGGGACTAGCGACTACAATGAGCAGTTCTTC
V: TRBV2; D: TRBD2; size: few; J: TRBJ2-1; CDR3: CASSPGTRRNEQFF; DNA: TGTGCCAGCAGCCCGGGGACTAGGAGGAATGAGCAGTTCTTC
V: TRBV2; D: .; size: .; J: TRBJ1-2; CDR3: CASSASGVGYTF; DNA: TGTGCCAGCAGTGCATCAGGGGTTGGCTACACCTTC
V: TRBV5-1; D: TRBD2; size: .; J: TRBJ2-2; CDR3: CASSSLAGLNTGELFF; DNA: TGCGCCAGCAGCTCCCTAGCGGGGCTTAACACCGGGGAGCTGTTTTTT
V: TRBV19; D: .; size: .; J: TRBJ2-3; CDR3: CATGEGTDTQYF; DNA: TGTGCCACCGGGGAGGGCACAGATACGCAGTATTTT
V: TRBV5-1; D: .; size: few; J: TRBJ1-5; CDR3: CASSYDRNQPQHF; DNA: TGCGCCAGCAGCTACGACAGAAATCAGCCCCAGCATTTT
V: TRBV29-1; D: .; size: .; J: TRBJ1-1; CDR3: CSVERGGGNTEAFF; DNA: TGCAGCGTTGAGAGGGGGGGCGGGAACACTGAAGCTTTCTTT
V: TRBV11-2; D: TRBD1; size: .; J: TRBJ1-2; CDR3: CASSPGQGYYTF; DNA: TGTGCCAGCAGCCCCGGACAGGGTTACTACACCTTC
V: TRBV2; D: .; size: few; J: TRBJ2-7; CDR3: CASRLQVYEQYF; DNA: TGTGCCAGCAGGCTACAGGTCTACGAGCAGTACTTC
V: TRBV19; D: .; size: few; J: TRBJ1-3; CDR3: CASSPDPDFSGNTIYF; DNA: TGTGCCAGTAGTCCAGACCCTGACTTCTCTGGAAACACCATATATTTT
V: TRBV13; D: .; size: .; J: TRBJ2-1; CDR3: CASSSQGGRIYNEQFF; DNA: TGTGCCAGCAGCTCCCAGGGAGGACGGATCTACAATGAGCAGTTCTTC
V: TRBV30; D: .; size: .; J: TRBJ1-1; CDR3: CAWKYIRGMNTEAFF; DNA: TGTGCCTGGAAGTACATACGGGGGATGAACACTGAAGCTTTCTTT
V: TRBV25-1; D: TRBD2; size: .; J: TRBJ2-7; CDR3: CASTTSGSSYEQYF; DNA: TGTGCCAGCACGACTAGCGGGAGCTCCTACGAGCAGTACTTC
V: TRBV18; D: .; size: .; J: TRBJ2-2; CDR3: CASSPPSAAGNTGELFF; DNA: TGTGCCAGCTCACCACCTAGCGCTGCGGGGAACACCGGGGAGCTGTTTTTT
V: TRBV4-1; D: .; size: few; J: TRBJ1-6; CDR3: CASSGLWNSPLHF; DNA: TGCGCCAGCTCAGGGTTGTGGAATTCACCCCTCCACTTT
V: TRBV15; D: .; size: .; J: TRBJ1-5; CDR3: CATRGGGNRNQPQHF; DNA: TGTGCCACCAGAGGCGGGGGCAATCGCAATCAGCCCCAGCATTTT
V: TRBV30; D: TRBD1; size: few; J: TRBJ2-7; CDR3: CASPGQGDEQYF; DNA: TGTGCCTCGCCGGGACAGGGGGACGAGCAGTACTTC
V: TRBV5-1; D: .; size: .; J: TRBJ2-1; CDR3: CASSLGGDSRSGRQFF; DNA: TGCGCCAGCAGCTTGGGCGGGGACAGTCGGAGTGGTCGGCAGTTCTTC
V: TRBV30; D: TRBD2; size: few; J: TRBJ2-3; CDR3: CAWSSAGGPGTDTQYF; DNA: TGTGCCTGGAGTTCAGCGGGGGGGCCAGGAACAGATACGCAGTATTTT
V: TRBV29-1; D: .; size: few; J: TRBJ1-1; CDR3: CSVVAGLGAEAFF; DNA: TGCAGCGTTGTAGCGGGGCTCGGGGCTGAAGCTTTCTTT
V: TRBV7-8; D: .; size: .; J: TRBJ2-5; CDR3: CASSLRDMDRQETQYF; DNA: TGTGCCAGCAGCTTACGGGATATGGACCGGCAAGAGACCCAGTACTTC
V: TRBV30; D: TRBD2; size: few; J: TRBJ2-7; CDR3: CAWSLGGGRTYEQYF; DNA: TGTGCCTGGAGTCTGGGTGGCGGGAGGACCTACGAGCAGTACTTC
V: TRBV5-6; D: .; size: .; J: TRBJ2-7; CDR3: CASSSTYEQYF; DNA: TGTGCCAGCAGCTCAACCTACGAGCAGTACTTC
V: TRBV7-9; D: .; size: .; J: TRBJ1-5; CDR3: CASSLLQGQPQHF; DNA: TGTGCCAGCAGCTTATTACAGGGACAGCCCCAGCATTTT
V: TRBV5-4; D: .; size: few; J: TRBJ1-1; CDR3: CASSPFPQNTEAFF; DNA: TGTGCCAGCAGCCCATTCCCCCAAAACACTGAAGCTTTCTTT
V: TRBV20-1; D: .; size: .; J: TRBJ2-7; CDR3: CSAGRIYEQYF; DNA: TGCAGTGCTGGGCGTATCTACGAGCAGTACTTC
V: TRBV5-1; D: .; size: few; J: TRBJ1-2; CDR3: CASSLASGLPSNYGYTF; DNA: TGCGCCAGCAGCTTGGCATCCGGTCTCCCCTCTAACTATGGCTACACCTTC
V: TRBV5-5; D: .; size: .; J: TRBJ2-7; CDR3: CASSLAVRQTYEQYF; DNA: TGTGCCAGCAGCTTGGCCGTTCGACAAACCTACGAGCAGTACTTC
V: TRBV7-8; D: .; size: .; J: TRBJ1-5; CDR3: CASSRQRLSNQPQHF; DNA: TGTGCCAGCAGCCGGCAGAGACTTAGCAATCAGCCCCAGCATTTT
V: TRBV19; D: TRBD1; size: few; J: TRBJ2-3; CDR3: CASSLRDRGTDTQYF; DNA: TGTGCCAGTAGTTTAAGGGACAGGGGAACAGATACGCAGTATTTT
V: TRBV7-9; D: .; size: .; J: TRBJ2-1; CDR3: CASSLQGTYNEQFF; DNA: TGTGCCAGCAGCTTGCAGGGAACCTACAATGAGCAGTTCTTC
V: TRBV30; D: TRBD1; size: .; J: TRBJ1-6; CDR3: CAWASDRALHF; DNA: TGTGCCTGGGCTTCGGACAGGGCCCTCCACTTT
V: TRBV5-6; D: TRBD2; size: .; J: TRBJ2-1; CDR3: CASSLGLAGGPRSYNEQFF; DNA: TGTGCCAGCAGCTTAGGACTAGCGGGAGGGCCCCGCTCCTACAATGAGCAGTTCTTC
V: TRBV15; D: .; size: .; J: TRBJ2-1; CDR3: CATSRDPSNYNEQFF; DNA: TGTGCCACCAGCAGAGATCCATCCAACTACAATGAGCAGTTCTTC
V: TRBV19; D: TRBD1; size: .; J: TRBJ1-5; CDR3: CASSSRTGSRTQHF; DNA: TGTGCCAGTAGTTCCAGGACAGGTAGCAGGACCCAGCATTTT
V: TRBV11-2; D: .; size: .; J: TRBJ1-5; CDR3: CASSSDRNQPQHF; DNA: TGTGCCAGCAGCTCCGACAGGAATCAGCCCCAGCATTTT
V: TRBV5-1; D: .; size: few; J: TRBJ2-5; CDR3: CASSFQQVQETQYF; DNA: TGCGCCAGCAGCTTTCAACAGGTCCAAGAGACCCAGTACTTC
V: TRBV5-1; D: .; size: .; J: TRBJ1-1; CDR3: CASSNTGNTEAFF; DNA: TGCGCCAGCAGCAACACAGGGAACACTGAAGCTTTCTTT
V: TRBV12-5; D: .; size: few; J: TRBJ2-1; CDR3: CASGRVLAGEQFF; DNA: TGTGCTAGTGGCCGCGTATTGGCGGGTGAGCAGTTCTTC
V: TRBV18; D: TRBD1; size: few; J: TRBJ2-7; CDR3: CASSPRTGAYEQYF; DNA: TGTGCCAGCTCACCACGGACAGGTGCCTACGAGCAGTACTTC